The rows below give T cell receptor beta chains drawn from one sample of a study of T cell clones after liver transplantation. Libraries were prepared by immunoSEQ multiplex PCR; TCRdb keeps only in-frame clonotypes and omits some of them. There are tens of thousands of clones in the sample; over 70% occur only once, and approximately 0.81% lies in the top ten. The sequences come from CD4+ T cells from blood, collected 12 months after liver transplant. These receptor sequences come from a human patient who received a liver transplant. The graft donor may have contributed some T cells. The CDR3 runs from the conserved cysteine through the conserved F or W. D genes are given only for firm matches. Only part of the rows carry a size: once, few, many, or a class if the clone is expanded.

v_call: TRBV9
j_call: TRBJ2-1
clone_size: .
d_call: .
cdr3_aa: CASSPRLVREYNEQFF
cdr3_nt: TGTGCCAGCAGCCCCCGACTAGTACGCGAATACAATGAGCAGTTCTTC

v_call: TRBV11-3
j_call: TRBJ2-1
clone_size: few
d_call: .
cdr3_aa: CASSSQGYNEQFF
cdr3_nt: TGTGCCAGCAGCTCTCAGGGATACAATGAGCAGTTCTTC

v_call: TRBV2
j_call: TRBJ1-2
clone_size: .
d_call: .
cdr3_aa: CASTLGGLLNYGYTF
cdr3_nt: TGTGCCAGCACTCTGGGAGGCCTCCTTAACTATGGCTACACCTTC

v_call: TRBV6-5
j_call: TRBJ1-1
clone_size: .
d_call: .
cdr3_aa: CASFTGPMNTEAFF
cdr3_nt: TGTGCCAGCTTTACGGGGCCAATGAACACTGAAGCTTTCTTT

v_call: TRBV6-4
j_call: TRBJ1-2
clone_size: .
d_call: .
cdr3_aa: CASSASTGGGSNYGYTF
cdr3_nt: TGTGCCAGCAGTGCCTCGACAGGAGGAGGCAGCAACTATGGCTACACCTTC

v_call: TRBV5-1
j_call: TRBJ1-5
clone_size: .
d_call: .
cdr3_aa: CASSLGSNQPQHF
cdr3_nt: TGCGCCAGCAGCTTGGGTAGCAATCAGCCCCAGCATTTT

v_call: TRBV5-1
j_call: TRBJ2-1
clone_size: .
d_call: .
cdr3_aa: CASSLPGRHNEQFF
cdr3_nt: TGCGCCAGCAGCTTACCCGGAAGGCACAATGAGCAGTTCTTC

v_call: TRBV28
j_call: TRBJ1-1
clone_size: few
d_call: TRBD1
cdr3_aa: CASIQPTGQGSEAFF
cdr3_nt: TGTGCCAGCATTCAACCAACGGGACAGGGCTCTGAAGCTTTCTTT

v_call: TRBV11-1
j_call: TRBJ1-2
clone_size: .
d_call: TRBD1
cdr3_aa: CASSLVPQGTNYGYTF
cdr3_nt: TGTGCCAGCAGCTTAGTACCACAGGGGACCAACTATGGCTACACCTTC

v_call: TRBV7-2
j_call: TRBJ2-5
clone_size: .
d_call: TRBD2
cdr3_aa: CASRPGTSYETQYF
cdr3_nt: TGTGCCAGCCGTCCCGGGACTAGCTATGAGACCCAGTACTTC

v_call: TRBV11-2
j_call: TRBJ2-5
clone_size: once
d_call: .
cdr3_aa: CASSSERLARETQYF
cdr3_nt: TGTGCCAGCAGCTCGGAGCGGCTAGCTCGTGAGACCCAGTACTTC

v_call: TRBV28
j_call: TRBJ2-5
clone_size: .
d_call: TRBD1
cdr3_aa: CASSGDRAKETQYF
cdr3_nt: TGTGCCAGCAGTGGGGACAGGGCCAAAGAGACCCAGTACTTC

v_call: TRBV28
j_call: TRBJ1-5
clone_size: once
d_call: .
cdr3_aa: CASRGVNQPQHF
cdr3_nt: TGTGCCAGCAGAGGGGTTAATCAGCCCCAGCATTTT

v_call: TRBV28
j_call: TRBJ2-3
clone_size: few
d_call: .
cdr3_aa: CASSPSDTQYF
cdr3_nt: TGTGCCAGCAGTCCCTCCGATACGCAGTATTTT

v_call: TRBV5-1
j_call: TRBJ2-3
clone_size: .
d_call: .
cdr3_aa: CASSPSDTWRTDTQYF
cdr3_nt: TGCGCCAGCAGCCCCTCGGACACCTGGAGGACAGATACGCAGTATTTT

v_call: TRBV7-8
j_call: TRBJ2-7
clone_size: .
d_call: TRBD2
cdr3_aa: CASSTRLAGDGEQYF
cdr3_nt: TGTGCCAGCAGCACCCGACTAGCGGGAGATGGCGAGCAGTACTTC

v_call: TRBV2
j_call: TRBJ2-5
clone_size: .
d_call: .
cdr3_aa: CASRISHGSETQYF
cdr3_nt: TGTGCCAGCAGAATTAGTCACGGTTCGGAGACCCAGTACTTC

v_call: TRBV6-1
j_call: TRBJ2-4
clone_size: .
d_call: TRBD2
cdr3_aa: CASSEPGGRAKNIQYF
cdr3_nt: TGTGCCAGCAGTGAACCGGGGGGGAGAGCCAAAAACATTCAGTACTTC

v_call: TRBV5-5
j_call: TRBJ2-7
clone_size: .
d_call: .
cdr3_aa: CASSRGQYEQYF
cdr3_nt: TGTGCCAGCAGCCGAGGACAGTACGAGCAGTACTTC

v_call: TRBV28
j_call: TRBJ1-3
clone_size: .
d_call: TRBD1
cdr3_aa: CASSLISPGGGGNTIYF
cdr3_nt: TGTGCCAGCAGTTTAATCTCACCAGGGGGCGGAGGTAACACCATATATTTT

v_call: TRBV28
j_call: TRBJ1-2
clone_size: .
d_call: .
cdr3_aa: CASSLKGLGRGSWGYTF
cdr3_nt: TGTGCCAGCAGTTTAAAAGGATTAGGCAGGGGATCGTGGGGCTACACCTTC

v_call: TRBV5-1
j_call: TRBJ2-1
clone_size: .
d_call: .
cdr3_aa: CASSLALGENEQFF
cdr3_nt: TGCGCCAGCAGCTTGGCCTTGGGCGAGAATGAGCAGTTCTTC

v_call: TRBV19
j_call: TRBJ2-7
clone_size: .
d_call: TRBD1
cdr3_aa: CASSMGTGAHYEQYF
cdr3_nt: TGTGCCAGTAGTATGGGGACAGGGGCACACTACGAGCAGTACTTC

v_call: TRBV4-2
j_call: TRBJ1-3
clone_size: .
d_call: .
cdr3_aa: CASSVSEGNTIYF
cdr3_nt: TGTGCCAGCAGCGTATCCGAGGGAAACACCATATATTTT

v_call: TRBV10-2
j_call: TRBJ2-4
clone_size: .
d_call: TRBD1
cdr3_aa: CASSGGQGKNIQYF
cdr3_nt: TGCGCCAGCAGTGGGGGACAGGGGAAAAACATTCAGTACTTC

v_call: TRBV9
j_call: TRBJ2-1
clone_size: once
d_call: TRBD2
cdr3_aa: CASSVTSGHHPYNEQFF
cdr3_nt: TGTGCCAGCAGCGTGACTAGCGGACACCACCCCTACAATGAGCAGTTCTTC

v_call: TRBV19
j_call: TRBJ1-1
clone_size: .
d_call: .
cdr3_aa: CASSPQGGGMNTEAFF
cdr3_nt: TGTGCCAGTAGCCCCCAAGGGGGGGGCATGAACACTGAAGCTTTCTTT

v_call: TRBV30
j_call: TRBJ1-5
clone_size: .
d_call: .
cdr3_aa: CAWGQKGEQPQHF
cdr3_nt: TGTGCCTGGGGACAGAAGGGGGAACAGCCCCAGCATTTT

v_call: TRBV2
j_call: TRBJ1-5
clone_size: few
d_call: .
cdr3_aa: CASSEQGLGQPQHF
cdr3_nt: TGTGCCAGCAGTGAACAGGGCTTAGGTCAGCCCCAGCATTTT

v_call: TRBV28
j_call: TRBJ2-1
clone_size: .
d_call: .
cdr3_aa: CASRVSYNEQFF
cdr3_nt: TGTGCCAGCCGAGTTTCCTACAATGAGCAGTTCTTC

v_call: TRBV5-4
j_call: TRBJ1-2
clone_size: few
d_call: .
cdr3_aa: CASSSPGWGYTF
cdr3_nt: TGTGCCAGCAGCTCCCCAGGGTGGGGCTACACCTTC

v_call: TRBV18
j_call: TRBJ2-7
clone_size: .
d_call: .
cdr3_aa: CASSPPQGKSRSYEQYF
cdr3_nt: TGTGCCAGCTCACCCCCTCAGGGGAAGAGCCGTTCCTACGAGCAGTACTTC

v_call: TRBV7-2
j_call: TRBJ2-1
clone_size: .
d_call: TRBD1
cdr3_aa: CASSLQGTDNEQFF
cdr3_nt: TGTGCCAGCAGTTTACAGGGGACCGACAATGAGCAGTTCTTC

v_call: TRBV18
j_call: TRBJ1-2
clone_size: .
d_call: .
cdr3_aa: CASSPRTDGYTF
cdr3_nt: TGTGCCAGCTCACCCCGGACAGATGGCTACACCTTC

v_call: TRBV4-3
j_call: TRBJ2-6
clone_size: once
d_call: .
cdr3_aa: CASSQGTGANVLTF
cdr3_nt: TGCGCCAGCAGCCAGGGGACCGGGGCCAACGTCCTGACTTTC

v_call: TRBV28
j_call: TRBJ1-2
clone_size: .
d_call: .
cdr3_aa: CASSYRDYGYTF
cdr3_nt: TGTGCCAGCAGCTACAGGGACTATGGCTACACCTTC

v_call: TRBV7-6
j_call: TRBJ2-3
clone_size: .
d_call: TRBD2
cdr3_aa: CASSLALRTSGSTDTQYF
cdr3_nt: TGTGCCAGCAGCTTAGCCCTCAGGACTAGCGGAAGCACAGATACGCAGTATTTT

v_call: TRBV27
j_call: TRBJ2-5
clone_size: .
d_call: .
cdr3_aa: CASGSPRETQYF
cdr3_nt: TGTGCCAGTGGGTCGCCACGGGAGACCCAGTACTTC

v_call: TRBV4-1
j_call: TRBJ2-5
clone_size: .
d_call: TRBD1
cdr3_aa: CASSPDRGRETQYF
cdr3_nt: TGCGCCAGCAGCCCTGACAGGGGTAGAGAGACCCAGTACTTC